A single sample gave rise to the 22 T cell receptor beta chains below, sequenced in a study of blood T cell repertoires in COVID-19. Clones were sequenced by immunoSEQ multiplex PCR, and TCRdb holds only the in-frame ones, with some missing. The sample has about 220,000 clones; 85% to 90% are singletons. Input material: PBMCs or T cells enriched from blood (not recorded which). The source of these receptors is a woman aged 18-29 years in a cohort exposed to, infected with or recovered from COVID-19 (not recorded which).

The V call is TRBV19, the J call TRBJ1-5; TRBD1 aligns across 8 bases. The CDR3 contains 15 residues. Trimming took 6 bases from V and 3 from J; bases not matched to a gene: 7. Germline lookup yields CDR1 LNHDA and CDR2 SQIVND (reference sequence). Here the CDR3 reads CASRGQVGFNQPQHF. CDR3 nucleotides: TGTGCCAGTAGGGGACAGGTAGGATTCAATCAGCCCCAGCATTTT. Using reference TRBV19 and TRBJ1-5 for the parts outside the CDR3, the full variable domain is DGGITQSPKYLFRKEGQNVTLSCEQNLNHDAMYWYRQDPGQGLRLIYYSQIVNDFQKGDIAEGYSVSREKKESFPLTVTSAQKNPTAFYLCASRGQVGFNQPQHFGDGTRLSIL.

The chain employs TRBV7-2 and TRBJ1-2, with D unclear. The CDR3 covers 12 residues. The V end was cut by 5 bases, the J end by 3 bases, with 7 bases between. CDR1 and CDR2 (germline): SGHTA, FQGNSA. The CDR3 DNA reads as TGTGCCAGCAGCCCGCTAGACTATGGCTACACCTTC. As protein: CASSPLDYGYTF.

CDR3 sequence reads: CASSFLAGGARLFF. CDR3 coding DNA: TGTGCCAGTAGTTTCCTAGCGGGAGGGGCCAGGCTGTTCTTC. The V call is TRBV19, the J call TRBJ2-1; 12 bases map to TRBD2. This CDR3 has 14 amino acids. The junction had 11 bases not matched to a gene; V was cut back by 5 bases and J by 15 bases. CDR1 and CDR2 (germline): LNHDA, SQIVND (reference sequence). Using reference TRBV19 and TRBJ2-1 for the parts outside the CDR3, the full variable domain is DGGITQSPKYLFRKEGQNVTLSCEQNLNHDAMYWYRQDPGQGLRLIYYSQIVNDFQKGDIAEGYSVSREKKESFPLTVTSAQKNPTAFYLCASSFLAGGARLFFGPGTRLTVL.

The rearrangement uses TRBV4-2 and TRBJ2-5, with 8 bases lining up with TRBD2. Germline values: CDR1 LGHNA, CDR2 YNFKEQ. This CDR3 comprises 12 residues. J was trimmed by 2 bases and V by 9 bases; bases with no gene match: 2. The CDR3 sequence: CASGTSQETQYF. In nucleotides, the CDR3 is TGTGCCAGTGGGACTAGTCAAGAGACCCAGTACTTC.

The V call is TRBV11-1, the J call TRBJ2-7; D possibly corresponds to TRBD1 (5 bases). This CDR3 has 13 residues. Trimming pared 0 bases from V and 4 bases from J, leaving 7 bases between. Germline assignment: CDR1 SGHAT and CDR2 FQDESV (reference sequence). CDR3 sequence: CASSLAAGYEQYF. CDR3 nucleotide sequence: TGTGCCAGCAGCTTAGCGGCAGGGTACGAGCAGTACTTC.

The chain links TRBV7-9 to TRBJ2-1, with 12 nucleotides matching TRBD2. The germline V gene encodes CDR1 SEHNR and CDR2 FQNEAQ (reference sequence). Germline trimming cut 4 bases from V and 7 bases from J; bases unmatched to any gene: 5. The CDR3 spans 15 residues. In DNA, the CDR3 is TGTGCCAGCAGCTCGACTAGCGGGAGTAGAAATGAGCAGTTCTTC. Residues: CASSSTSGSRNEQFF.

In this sample, this clone turned up once. J is TRBJ2-3 and V is TRBV5-4; possibly TRBD1 for D (6 bases). Germline loops: CDR1 SGHNT, CDR2 YYREEE (reference sequence). This CDR3 region has 15 residues. Deletions cut 2 bases from V and 2 bases from J, with 12 bases between. DNA of the CDR3: TGTGCCAGCAGCTTAAAGGACAGACCCACAGATACGCAGTATTTT. Its translation: CASSLKDRPTDTQYF.

V usage is TRBV10-3 and J usage is TRBJ1-1; D is perhaps TRBD1 (5 bases). Trimming left V 6 bases short and J 3 bases short, with 14 bases between. Germline CDR1 and CDR2: ENHRY and SYGVKD. This CDR3 has 14 amino acids. The CDR3 reads CAIRWQGKDTEAFF. The CDR3 DNA reads as TGTGCCATCAGGTGGCAGGGCAAGGACACTGAAGCTTTCTTT.

In this sample, this clone turned up once. J is TRBJ2-5 and V is TRBV5-1, with TRBD1 matching 11 bases. This CDR3 comprises 15 residues. The ends lost 3 bases at V and 5 bases at J; junction bases unmatched: 6. Germline-derived CDR1 and CDR2 are SGHRS and YFSETQ. DNA of the CDR3: TGCGCCAGCAGCTCCGGGACAGGGGGTTTGGAGACCCAGTACTTC. Its translation: CASSSGTGGLETQYF.

This chain uses TRBV6-1 with TRBJ2-3; TRBD2 matches 8 bases. J was trimmed by 2 bases and V by 2 bases; bases with no gene match: 9. Looked up from germline, CDR1 is MNHNS and CDR2 is SASEGT. This CDR3 is 17 amino acids long. The CDR3 region is CASSEWGGRPATDTQYF. CDR3 sequence (DNA): TGTGCCAGCAGTGAATGGGGCGGGAGGCCAGCCACAGATACGCAGTATTTT.

The V and J genes are TRBV5-4 and TRBJ1-1; D gene uncertain. Germline V gene lookup returns CDR1 SGHNT and CDR2 YYREEE (reference sequence). The CDR3 length is 14 residues. V lost 0 bases and J lost 5, with 11 bases in between. The DNA of the CDR3 is TGTGCCAGCAGCTTGGGCGAGCGTCGGACTGAAGCTTTCTTT. Translation: CASSLGERRTEAFF.

J is TRBJ2-5 and V is TRBV11-2, with TRBD1 matching over 10 bases. Germline CDR1 and CDR2: SGHAT and FQNNGV. The CDR3 length is 15 residues. Losses at the gene ends were 5 bases for V and 5 bases for J; bases not matched to a gene: 8. CDR3 nucleotides: TGTGCCAGCAGCCCTCGGGGACAGGGGCGGGAGACCCAGTACTTC. Residues: CASSPRGQGRETQYF.

The CDR3 DNA reads as TGTGCCAGCAGTGAGGCACAGAACACTGAAGCTTTCTTT. It encodes CASSEAQNTEAFF. J is TRBJ1-1 and V is TRBV6-1; D is unclear. The CDR3 covers 13 residues. Germline lookup yields CDR1 MNHNS and CDR2 SASEGT. With 3 bases removed from V and 1 base from J, the gap between germline ends came to 6 bases.

The chain employs TRBV19 and TRBJ2-5; D is perhaps TRBD1 (5 bases). Germline CDR1 is LNHDA and CDR2 is SQIVND (reference sequence). V was pared by 1 base and J by 5 bases, with 14 bases between. The CDR3 runs to 15 residues. CDR3 region: CASSIVGTKGETQYF. In DNA form, the CDR3 reads TGTGCCAGTAGTATAGTTGGCACCAAGGGGGAGACCCAGTACTTC.

The chain employs TRBV5-1 and TRBJ2-4, with TRBD2 identical over 9 bases. Germline assignment: CDR1 SGHRS and CDR2 YFSETQ. With 5 bases clipped from V and 5 bases from J, the junction kept 8 bases outside the gene matches. This CDR3 has 15 residues. CDR3 in amino acids: CASSVAGGPENIQYF. CDR3 DNA sequence: TGCGCCAGCAGTGTGGCGGGAGGGCCGGAAAACATTCAGTACTTC.

The chain links TRBV6-1 to TRBJ1-1; tentative D call: TRBD1 (5 bases). The ends were cut back, 1 base at V and 6 bases at J, with 12 bases in the middle. CDR3 length equals 14 residues. Germline lookup yields CDR1 MNHNS and CDR2 SASEGT. CDR3: CASSEGPWGAEAFF. The CDR3 DNA reads as TGTGCCAGCAGTGAAGGACCCTGGGGCGCTGAAGCTTTCTTT.

The rearrangement uses TRBV6-5 and TRBJ2-5, with D possibly being TRBD2 (6 bases). The V end lost 6 bases, the J end lost 7 bases, and 15 bases lay between the germline ends. In germline, CDR1 is MNHEY, CDR2 SVGAGI. The CDR3 is made up of 13 amino acids. CDR3 region: CASRGTVPGTQYF. DNA for the CDR3: TGTGCCAGCAGAGGGACTGTCCCAGGGACCCAGTACTTC.

The chain couples TRBV6-5 to TRBJ1-2; D unclear. The CDR3 is 14 amino acids. V was cut by 6 bases and J by 3 bases, with 14 bases left in between. Germline V gene data show CDR1 as MNHEY and CDR2 as SVGAGI. CDR3 region: CASSYTRFDYGYTF. CDR3 bases: TGTGCCAGCAGCTATACCAGGTTCGACTATGGCTACACCTTC.

The chain joins TRBV3-1 (or the pseudogene TRBV3-2) to TRBJ2-1; 10 bases align to TRBD2. Germline values: CDR1 LGHDT, CDR2 YNNKEL (reference sequence). V lost 3 bases and J lost 10; bases outside the gene matches: 3. The CDR3 consists of 13 residues. The CDR3 spells CASSQLAGVEQFF. In DNA, the CDR3 is TGTGCCAGCAGCCAGCTAGCGGGAGTCGAGCAGTTCTTC.

The rearrangement joins TRBV28 to TRBJ2-2; weak D call: TRBD2 (5 bases). The CDR3 spans 15 residues. Germline assignment: CDR1 MDHEN and CDR2 SYDVKM. V was trimmed by 9 bases and J by 0 bases, leaving 14 bases between them. This chain's CDR3 is CASQRGFANTGELFF. CDR3 DNA sequence: TGTGCCAGTCAACGGGGATTCGCGAACACCGGGGAGCTGTTTTTT.

V usage is TRBV5-4 and J usage is TRBJ2-7, with 10 positions matching TRBD1. Per the germline V gene, CDR1 is SGHNT and CDR2 is YYREEE (reference sequence). The CDR3 contains 14 residues. V trimming: 4 bases; J trimming: 4 bases; junction bases outside the gene matches: 5. Here the CDR3 DNA reads TGTGCCAGCAGCAGGACAGGGGGTAATTACGAGCAGTACTTC. It specifies CASSRTGGNYEQYF.

The V gene is TRBV5-1, the J gene TRBJ2-7; TRBD1 agrees at 7 bases. Trimming cost V 5 bases and J 0 bases; bases outside gene matches: 8. Germline V CDR1 and CDR2: SGHRS, YFSETQ. This CDR3 is built from 15 residues. CDR3 sequence: CASRKTGSLSYEQYF. DNA of the CDR3: TGCGCCAGCAGAAAGACAGGGTCCCTCTCCTACGAGCAGTACTTC.